This T cell receptor (beta chain) comes out of a study of shared clonotypes between healthy human individuals. Regarding the study as a whole: Larger estimated richness was generally recorded for naive subsets relative to memory subsets. Non-shared clonotypes showed lower generation probabilities than clonotypes common to all four donors. Few donors limited the genetic and exposure-history diversity represented.

Genomic DNA belonging to each subset was distributed in equal measure over several immunoSEQ plates. This table comes from immunoSEQ multiplex PCR, and its TCRdb copy is limited to in-frame clones, with some not included. In the table there are hundreds of thousands of clones, approximately 90% of which are singletons. As for this clone: The antigen remains undetermined.

V was cut by 6 bases and J by 3 bases, with 11 bases left in between. The V gene's germline CDR1 is MNHEY and CDR2 SMNVEV (reference sequence). The length of the CDR3 is 14 residues. CD8 cells regarded as naive lacked CD45RO, were positively chosen for CCR7, and omitted terminally differentiated effector memory CD45RA+ cells. The TCR was taken from a man in his thirties or forties in good health. The chain carries TRBV27 and TRBJ2-2, with unresolved D. Sequences were obtained from naive CD8+ T cells sorted from blood. CDR3 bases: TGTGCCAGCAGCTCAAGCCCTTACACCGGGGAGCTGTTTTTT. It encodes CASSSSPYTGELFF.